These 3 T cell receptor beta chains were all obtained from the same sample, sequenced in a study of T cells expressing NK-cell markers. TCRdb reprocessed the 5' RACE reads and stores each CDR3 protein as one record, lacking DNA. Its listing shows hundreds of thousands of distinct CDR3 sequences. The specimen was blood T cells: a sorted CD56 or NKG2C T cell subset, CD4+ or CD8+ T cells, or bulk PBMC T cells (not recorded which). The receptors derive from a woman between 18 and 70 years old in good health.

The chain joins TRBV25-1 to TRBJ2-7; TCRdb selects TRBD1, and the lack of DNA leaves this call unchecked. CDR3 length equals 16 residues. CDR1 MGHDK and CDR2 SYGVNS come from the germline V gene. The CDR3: CASSQGGTGVSYEQYF.

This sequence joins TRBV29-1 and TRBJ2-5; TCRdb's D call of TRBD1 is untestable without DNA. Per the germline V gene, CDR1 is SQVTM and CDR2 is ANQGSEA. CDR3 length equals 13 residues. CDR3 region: CSVGQGARETQYF.

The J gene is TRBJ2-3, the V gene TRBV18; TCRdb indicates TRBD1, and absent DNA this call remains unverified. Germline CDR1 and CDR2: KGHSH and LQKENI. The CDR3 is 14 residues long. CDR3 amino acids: CASSPSQGTDTQYF.